These T cell receptor beta chains were read from a single sample in a study of breast tumors, draining lymph nodes, adjacent tissues. TCRdb independently ran MiXCR on the multiplex PCR reads; one entry per CDR3 protein. The sample records approximately 250,000 distinct CDR3 sequences, 30% to 35% being singletons. The sequencing sample was made of axillary lymph node tissue. The receptor source for this set is a female donor with breast cancer. Some clones in this sample may be carry-over from other donors' samples. CDR3s include the opening cysteine and the closing phenylalanine or tryptophan. The D gene is left open where the match is weak. Where a row states a size, it is once, few, many or the class of an expanded clone; other rows omit it.

v_gene: TRBV19; abundance: many; j_gene: TRBJ2-7; d_gene: TRBD1; CDR3nt: TGTGCCAGTAGTGGAACCGGGACAGGGGGCTCACTGCAGTACTTC; CDR3aa: CASSGTGTGGSLQYF
v_gene: TRBV27; abundance: few; j_gene: TRBJ2-7; d_gene: -; CDR3nt: TGTGCCAGCAGTTTACGTCCCCGGCGGGACTACGAGCAGTACTTC; CDR3aa: CASSLRPRRDYEQYF
v_gene: TRBV5-1; abundance: -; j_gene: TRBJ2-5; d_gene: -; CDR3nt: TGCGCCAGCGGGGCGTTATCCGAGGGCAAGGGCGCCCAAGAGACCCAGTACTTC; CDR3aa: CASGALSEGKGAQETQYF
v_gene: TRBV19; abundance: many; j_gene: TRBJ1-2; d_gene: TRBD1; CDR3nt: TGTGCCAGTAGTATTCCGGGGACAGGTGCAAGATCGGGGGGCTACACCTTC; CDR3aa: CASSIPGTGARSGGYTF
v_gene: TRBV7-2; abundance: -; j_gene: TRBJ1-1; d_gene: -; CDR3nt: TGTGCCAGCAGCTGGGGGGGCCAGATAATGAACACTGAAGCTTTCTTT; CDR3aa: CASSWGGQIMNTEAFF
v_gene: TRBV7-9; abundance: -; j_gene: TRBJ1-3; d_gene: TRBD1; CDR3nt: TGTGCCAGCAGGTCTACGGGACAGGGCGCTGGAAACACCATATATTTT; CDR3aa: CASRSTGQGAGNTIYF
v_gene: TRBV6-1; abundance: many; j_gene: TRBJ2-6; d_gene: -; CDR3nt: TGTGCCAGTAACAGGGTCTCTGGGGCCAACGTCCTGACTTTC; CDR3aa: CASNRVSGANVLTF
v_gene: TRBV19; abundance: once; j_gene: TRBJ1-1; d_gene: TRBD1; CDR3nt: TGTGCCAGTAGGGGACAGACCCATGGCCCTGAAGCTTTCTTT; CDR3aa: CASRGQTHGPEAFF
v_gene: TRBV6-2/TRBV6-3; abundance: -; j_gene: TRBJ1-2; d_gene: TRBD1; CDR3nt: TGTGCCAGCAGCAAAGGGACAGCAACTAACTATGGCTACACCTTC; CDR3aa: CASSKGTATNYGYTF
v_gene: TRBV7-9; abundance: many; j_gene: TRBJ2-5; d_gene: TRBD1; CDR3nt: TGTGCCAGCAATTCGCCAGGGGGCCAAGAGACCCAGTACTTC; CDR3aa: CASNSPGGQETQYF
v_gene: TRBV7-2; abundance: many; j_gene: TRBJ2-1; d_gene: -; CDR3nt: TGTGCCAGCAGCTCGGGACAAGTCTACAATGAGCAGTTCTTC; CDR3aa: CASSSGQVYNEQFF
v_gene: TRBV6-1; abundance: few; j_gene: TRBJ2-5; d_gene: TRBD2; CDR3nt: TGTGCCAGCAGTGAAAAGAGCGGGGGGGCTAGTAGGGAGACCCAGTACTTC; CDR3aa: CASSEKSGGASRETQYF
v_gene: TRBV6-6; abundance: many; j_gene: TRBJ1-5; d_gene: TRBD1; CDR3nt: TGTGCCAGCAGTGACCCGGGACAGGTCAATCAGCCCCAGCATTTT; CDR3aa: CASSDPGQVNQPQHF
v_gene: TRBV15; abundance: -; j_gene: TRBJ2-5; d_gene: -; CDR3nt: TGTGCCACCAGCAGACACTACGACGGCGGCCAAGAGACCCAGTACTTC; CDR3aa: CATSRHYDGGQETQYF
v_gene: TRBV19; abundance: many; j_gene: TRBJ2-2; d_gene: -; CDR3nt: TGTGCCAGTAGTATCCCGGACATCAACACCGGGGAGCTGTTTTTT; CDR3aa: CASSIPDINTGELFF
v_gene: TRBV29-1; abundance: -; j_gene: TRBJ1-4; d_gene: TRBD1; CDR3nt: TGCAGCGTAGAATCAGGGGGGAATAATGAAAAACTGTTTTTT; CDR3aa: CSVESGGNNEKLFF
v_gene: TRBV12-3/TRBV12-4; abundance: many; j_gene: TRBJ2-2; d_gene: -; CDR3nt: TGTGCCAGCAGTTCAGCGCGGGGCACAGGATTTGGAACCGGGGAGCTGTTTTTT; CDR3aa: CASSSARGTGFGTGELFF
v_gene: TRBV3-1; abundance: few; j_gene: TRBJ2-1; d_gene: TRBD1; CDR3nt: TGTGCCAGCACCCGAGGACAGGGCATAGGTGAGCAGTTCTTC; CDR3aa: CASTRGQGIGEQFF
v_gene: TRBV6-2/TRBV6-3; abundance: many; j_gene: TRBJ1-5; d_gene: -; CDR3nt: TGTGCCAGCCGGAGAAGCTTGTCGGATCAGCCCCAGCATTTT; CDR3aa: CASRRSLSDQPQHF
v_gene: TRBV20-1; abundance: many; j_gene: TRBJ2-3; d_gene: -; CDR3nt: TGCAGTGCTAGAGATTGGATTGGAGATACGCAGTATTTT; CDR3aa: CSARDWIGDTQYF
v_gene: TRBV20-1; abundance: few; j_gene: TRBJ2-1; d_gene: TRBD2; CDR3nt: TGCAGTGCTCTAGCCCCTAGCGGGAGGATTGATGAGCAGTTCTTC; CDR3aa: CSALAPSGRIDEQFF
v_gene: TRBV19; abundance: many; j_gene: TRBJ1-3; d_gene: -; CDR3nt: TGTGCCAGTACCCCTCGGGGGGGGCCTGGAAACACCATATATTTT; CDR3aa: CASTPRGGPGNTIYF
v_gene: TRBV7-2; abundance: -; j_gene: TRBJ2-5; d_gene: -; CDR3nt: TGTGCCAGCAGCTTAGCGGGGGGTAGGTTAGGAGAGACCCAGTACTTC; CDR3aa: CASSLAGGRLGETQYF